The TCR beta chain under discussion was sequenced for a study of regulatory T cells in long-lasting Graves disease. Study results and limitations: Persistent-disease Graves' patients showed less TCR diversity than new cases.

With respect to this clonotype: Its cognate antigen is unknown.

The time point denotes: persistent/refractory GD, antithyroid drugs over 5 years with positive TRAb. The authors made the TCR library using RNA they extracted from PBMCs. A blood draw put around 9.3 milliliters of peripheral blood into EDTA tubes. The authors built TCR beta libraries using iRepertoire HTBI primers and Arm-PCR of CDR3 regions. TCRdb called the multiplex PCR reads again in MiXCR, with one record for every CDR3 protein. This table holds 250,000 to 300,000 distinct CDR3 sequences, around 21% found once. Germline V CDR1 and CDR2: GTSNPN, SVGIG (reference sequence). This CDR3 has 14 residues. Trimming removed 0 bases from V and 7 bases from J, with 12 bases in between.

The source is a female donor with Graves disease. The V gene is TRBV30, the J gene TRBJ2-2; either TRBD1 or TRBD2 may fit D (6 bases each). Sequencing was performed on peripheral blood mononuclear cells (PBMCs), taken when the disease was refractory, from a patient treated with antithyroid drugs. In DNA, the CDR3 is TGTGCCTGGAGTGTCTGGGGGGCGGGCGGGGAGCTGTTTTTT. It codes for CAWSVWGAGGELFF.